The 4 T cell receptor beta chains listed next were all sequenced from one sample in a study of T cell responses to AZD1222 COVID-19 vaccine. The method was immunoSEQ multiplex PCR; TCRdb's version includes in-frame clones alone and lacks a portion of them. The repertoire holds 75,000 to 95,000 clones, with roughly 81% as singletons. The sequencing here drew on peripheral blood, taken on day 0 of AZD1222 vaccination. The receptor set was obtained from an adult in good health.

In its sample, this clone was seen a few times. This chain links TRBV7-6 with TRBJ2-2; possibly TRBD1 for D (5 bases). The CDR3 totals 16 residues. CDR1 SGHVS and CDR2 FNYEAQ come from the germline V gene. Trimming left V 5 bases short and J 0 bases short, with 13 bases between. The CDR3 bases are TGTGCCAGCAGCAAAATGGCAGGGTCGAACACCGGGGAGCTGTTTTTT. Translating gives CASSKMAGSNTGELFF.

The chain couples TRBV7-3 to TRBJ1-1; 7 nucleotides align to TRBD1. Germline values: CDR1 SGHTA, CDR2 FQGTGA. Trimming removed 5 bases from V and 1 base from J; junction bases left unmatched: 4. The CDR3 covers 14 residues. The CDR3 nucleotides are TGTGCCAGCAGCCGAAACAGGGGGAACACTGAAGCTTTCTTT. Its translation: CASSRNRGNTEAFF.

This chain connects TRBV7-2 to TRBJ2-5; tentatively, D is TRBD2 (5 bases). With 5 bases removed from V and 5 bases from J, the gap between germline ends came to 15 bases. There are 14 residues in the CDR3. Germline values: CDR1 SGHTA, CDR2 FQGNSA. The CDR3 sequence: CASSTGGFRETQYF. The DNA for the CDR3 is TGTGCCAGCAGCACCGGCGGGTTTAGGGAGACCCAGTACTTC.

This CDR3 reads CASSLGYSSYEQYF. The CDR3 DNA is TGTGCCAGCAGTTTAGGATACAGCTCCTACGAGCAGTACTTC. J is TRBJ2-7 and V is TRBV27; no reliable D call. The CDR3 covers 14 residues. Between the trimmed V and J ends, which lost 2 bases and 0 bases, there was a span of 8 bases. The V gene's germline CDR1 is MNHEY and CDR2 SMNVEV (reference sequence).